This T cell receptor beta chain comes out of a study of blood T cell repertoires in COVID-19. V was trimmed by 1 base and J by 1 base, leaving 4 bases between them. The CDR3 loop spans 13 amino acids. The repertoire was sequenced with immunoSEQ multiplex PCR; TCRdb's copy has only in-frame clones and lacks some. Among about 160,000 clones listed, approximately 84% were seen once. Sequencing used PBMCs or T cells enriched from blood (not recorded which). This rearrangement joins TRBV12-3 or TRBV12-4 to TRBJ1-1; no clear D gene. This sequence was found in a middle-aged woman with acute COVID-19. CDR3 protein: CASSLGANTEAFF. The DNA for the CDR3 is TGTGCCAGCAGTTTAGGAGCGAACACTGAAGCTTTCTTT.